The rows below give T cell receptor beta chains drawn from one sample of a study of human T cells and chemical hapten exposure. In TCRdb, the RACE reads were re-called with MiXCR into one record per CDR3 protein. The table records roughly 100,000 distinct CDR3 sequences, under 35% of them present only once. The material was whole blood, obtained in connection with sensitization to the hapten diphenylcyclopropenone (DPC). The receptors come from a man aged 40-50 years with alopecia areata. Some clones in this sample may be carry-over from other donors' samples. Both conserved end residues are part of each CDR3.

>TRBV30|TRBJ2-5|14
CAWNGLAGQETQYF
>TRBV29-1|TRBJ2-3|12
CSVDRNTDTQYF
>TRBV6-5|TRBJ1-2|15
CASSYSSGTFYGYTF
>TRBV21-1|TRBJ1-2|13
CASSAGANYGYTF
>TRBV7-2|TRBJ2-5|16
CASSFRQGRGQETQYF
>TRBV5-1|TRBJ1-4|14
CASSWDTTNEKLFF
>TRBV4-3|TRBJ2-6|19
CASSQGRDRIYSGANVLTF
>TRBV20-1|TRBJ2-3|16
CSASNLQLASTDTQYF
>TRBV4-3|TRBJ1-4|14
CASSMRTDAEKLFF
>TRBV12-3/TRBV12-4|TRBJ1-5|14
CASSFGSSNQPQHF
>TRBV5-1|TRBJ2-3|13
CASSTELTDTQYF
>TRBV13|TRBJ2-1|13
CASSLGRGYEQFF
>TRBV20-1|TRBJ2-1|15
CSARDLSGPNNEQFF
>TRBV29-1|TRBJ1-2|14
CSVEAGSVHYGYTF
>TRBV6-5|TRBJ2-2|14
CASRGGRGSGELFF
>TRBV14|TRBJ2-1|16
CASSPRSSGIYNEQFF
>TRBV29-1|TRBJ2-3|15
CSVASGRGRTDTQYF
>TRBV20-1|TRBJ2-3|14
CSAASGRDTDTQYF
>TRBV30|TRBJ2-1|15
CAWSTGDNSYNEQFF
>TRBV6-5|TRBJ2-3|14
CASRLRGGVRAQYF
>TRBV12-3/TRBV12-4|TRBJ2-7|14
CASRPERPPYEQYF
>TRBV24-1|TRBJ1-1|13
CATSDRTGLEAFF
>TRBV5-1|TRBJ2-7|16
CASSFRALGQPYEQYF
>TRBV4-3|TRBJ1-2|13
CASSQDRTRGYTF
>TRBV12-3/TRBV12-4|TRBJ1-2|15
CASSLGTVGSGGYTF
>TRBV20-1|TRBJ1-2|12
CSAPTGTYGYTF
>TRBV20-1|TRBJ2-1|17
CSARHSRLAGPNNEQFF
>TRBV20-1|TRBJ2-3|15
CSARRASGTKDTQYF
>TRBV29-1|TRBJ1-4|14
CSAEGRGVNEKLFF
>TRBV6-5|TRBJ2-7|14
CASSYLSHSYEQYF
>TRBV7-2|TRBJ2-3|16
CASSLISGDRTDTQYF
>TRBV7-3|TRBJ2-1|22
CASSLGTDPGLAGVHELGEQFF
>TRBV9|TRBJ2-3|16
CASSALQGTHTDTQYF
>TRBV29-1|TRBJ2-7|13
CSALEGGVNEQYF
>TRBV20-1|TRBJ2-3|14
CSARDRVGEDTQYF
>TRBV20-1|TRBJ2-3|11
CSATNTDTQYF
>TRBV25-1|TRBJ2-7|13
CASSAATNYEQYF
>TRBV6-4|TRBJ2-2|15
CASSPGRDATGELFF
>TRBV27|TRBJ2-3|16
CASSLGSKTGPDTQYF
>TRBV29-1|TRBJ2-7|13
CSVELAGDYEQYF
>TRBV4-2|TRBJ2-3|15
CASSPGEPGTDTQYF
>TRBV29-1|TRBJ2-7|16
CSVGFGRLAGAPEQYF
>TRBV2|TRBJ2-3|17
CASSAGNRVTSTDTQYF
>TRBV10-3|TRBJ2-1|17
CAISDSLGGSSYNEQFF